This T cell receptor beta chain emerged from a study of post-analysis software for immune sequencing data (dated by TCRdb to about 2015). General notes on the study: Disease courses on record covered relapsing-remitting, secondary progressive and progressive-relapsing multiple sclerosis, though some patients had no subtype annotation. A subset of samples was prepared in parallel using single-end sample barcoding, then pooled and co-amplified after Illumina adapter ligation. The multiple sclerosis patient repertoires were compared with approximately 11 previously published healthy control repertoires from donors aged about 6 to 28 years. The paper's findings and limits, for the study overall: Compared with controls, multiple sclerosis patients had significantly lower normalized Chao1 diversity, a finding suggesting substantial peripheral T-cell clonal expansion. Strong co-clustering of samples prepared in the same batch was shown by direct clustering with F measure, prompting a batch-effect correction. The multiple sclerosis patient group was slightly younger than the control group. Significantly higher frequencies in patients than in controls were found for five TRBV segments, including TRBV5-6, TRBV5-1 and TRBV20-1.

With regard to this clonotype: There is no known antigen for this receptor. The sample holds no much larger clone one base away, and base qualities are not on file.

The CDR3 covers 13 residues, taking in both the cysteine and the phenylalanine. Only the CDR3 region is kept as DNA, spanning 39 bases read in frame from base 1. Between the V and J ends, shortened by 5 bases and 5 bases respectively, the junction contains 11 bases. To demonstrate the VDJtools post-analysis software, TCR beta repertoires were profiled from the peripheral blood of roughly 14 young patients with multiple sclerosis. The patients with multiple sclerosis were children and adolescents between roughly 6 and 15 years of age. Libraries were constructed by PCR. The run used an Illumina HiSeq 2500. To reduce PCR and sequencing biases, unique molecular identifiers were built into the TCR beta cDNA libraries. Every 1 to 10 million input T cells yielded about 500,000 cDNA molecules, meaning each molecule approximated one T cell. The patient libraries were prepared and sequenced with the same protocol used for the earlier healthy control dataset. Within a given batch, samples were prepared together, multiplexed and sequenced on the same HiSeq lane. The study's own analysis went as follows. MIGEC was used to process the raw barcoded reads, and molecular identifier groups with only a single read were discarded before consensus assembly and CDR3 extraction. Clonotype tables were post-analysed with VDJtools, normalizing diversity by down-sampling all datasets to the smallest sample size. In repertoire overlap clustering, CDR3 amino acid sequences, but not nucleotide sequences, were matched to correct batch-related cross-sample contamination. The public reads were run again by TCRdb, first through fastp at Q25 and then through MiXCR, and only productive beta chains were kept. Entries are consolidated by CDR3 protein sequence, retaining the most common genes and DNA. In this record, the V and J calls reflect TCRdb's handling and not the investigators' own analysis. The sample table records roughly 870,000 distinct CDR3 sequences; about 57% of these occur just once. Clones ranked in the top ten supply 4% to 5.5% of the sample.

Sequenced: blood. The rearrangement combines TRBV12-3 or TRBV12-4 with TRBJ2-3; the best D guess is TRBD1, with 6 bases matching. This clonotype originated in a girl between 5 and 17 years old with multiple sclerosis. The CDR3 corresponds to CASSRPGEDTQYF. Read as DNA, the sequence is TGTGCCAGCAGTAGGCCAGGGGAAGATACGCAGTATTTT.